This T cell receptor (beta chain) was profiled in a study of regulatory T cells in long-lasting Graves disease. Background on the study: Newly diagnosed Graves' patients took antithyroid drugs under 3 months.

Noted time point: newly diagnosed GD, antithyroid drugs for less than 3 months. PBMC RNA was the source of the TCR library. Looked up from germline, CDR1 is SGHRS and CDR2 is YFSETQ. J gave up 6 bases and V 1 base, and 7 bases lay outside the gene matches. The CDR3 runs to 14 residues. Arm-PCR with iRepertoire HTBI primers amplified the CDR3 regions for these TCR beta libraries. From the multiplex PCR reads, TCRdb called clonotypes with MiXCR, one entry per CDR3 protein. The sample consists of a few hundred thousand distinct CDR3 sequences, over 12% of them appearing once. There are a few counts of this clonotype. These same data were also listed under a study on T cells in Graves' hyperthyroidism and ophthalmopathy. That paper states: Using the HTBI primer set, a first-round RT-PCR was run on the TCR CDR3.

This specimen consisted of peripheral blood mononuclear cells (PBMCs), obtained at new diagnosis, from a patient treated with antithyroid drugs. The chain links TRBV5-1 to TRBJ2-7, with 7 bases aligning to TRBD2. The sequence was obtained from a woman aged 40 to 55 with Graves disease. The CDR3 reads CASSLIRGELEQYF. Written as DNA, the CDR3 is TGCGCCAGCAGCTTGATCCGGGGGGAACTCGAGCAGTACTTC. The complete variable domain, with remaining parts taken from reference TRBV5-1 and TRBJ2-7, reads KAGVTQTPRYLIKTRGQQVTLSCSPISGHRSVSWYQQTPGQGLQFLFEYFSETQRNKGNFPGRFSGRQFSNSRSEMNVSTLELGDSALYLCASSLIRGELEQYFGPGTRLTVT.